A selection of T cell receptor beta chains follows, all from one sample in a study. TCRdb processed the RT-PCR reads anew with MiXCR; each CDR3 protein has one entry. Found here are about 680,000 distinct CDR3 sequences, 11% to 15% of them singletons; the top ten hold just over 3.5%. Sequenced input: memory CD4+ T cells from blood. The receptor source for this set is a female donor in good health, serving as a healthy control. The CDR3 runs from the conserved cysteine through the conserved F or W. The order of the fields is CDR3 DNA, CDR3 protein, V gene, D gene, J gene, clone size. D genes are given only for firm matches. Not every row has a clone size; where given, it reads once, few, many or a size class.

CDR3 DNA: TGCGCCAGCAGTACCGCGGGAGGGGGCTACAATGAGCAGTTCTTC; CDR3 protein: CASSTAGGGYNEQFF; V gene: TRBV5-1; D gene: TRBD2; J gene: TRBJ2-1; clone size: many
CDR3 DNA: TGCAGTGCTAGTCGGGGGTTCTACAATGAGCAGTTCTTC; CDR3 protein: CSASRGFYNEQFF; V gene: TRBV20-1; D gene: .; J gene: TRBJ2-1; clone size: .
CDR3 DNA: TGTGCCAGCATCCCTCAAGAGGGGCACTCCTACAATGAGCAGTTCTTC; CDR3 protein: CASIPQEGHSYNEQFF; V gene: TRBV7-2; D gene: .; J gene: TRBJ2-1; clone size: few
CDR3 DNA: TGCGCCAGCAGCTTGGAGGGACAGGGGCTTTACGAGCAGTACTTC; CDR3 protein: CASSLEGQGLYEQYF; V gene: TRBV5-1; D gene: TRBD1; J gene: TRBJ2-7; clone size: few
CDR3 DNA: TGTGCCATTTCGAAGGGGGGAGCGGGAGGGATCGGCAATGAGCAGTTCTTC; CDR3 protein: CAISKGGAGGIGNEQFF; V gene: TRBV12-3/TRBV12-4; D gene: TRBD2; J gene: TRBJ2-1; clone size: .
CDR3 DNA: TGCGCCAGCAGCCAAGAAGAGAACACCGGGGAGCTGTTTTTT; CDR3 protein: CASSQEENTGELFF; V gene: TRBV4-3; D gene: .; J gene: TRBJ2-2; clone size: many
CDR3 DNA: TGCAGTGCTACACAGGGGGTGTCTGGGGCCAACGTCCTGACTTTC; CDR3 protein: CSATQGVSGANVLTF; V gene: TRBV20-1; D gene: TRBD1; J gene: TRBJ2-6; clone size: .
CDR3 DNA: TGTGCCAGCAGTGAGAGGGAAAGCGGGAGGGCCAATACGCAGTATTTT; CDR3 protein: CASSERESGRANTQYF; V gene: TRBV6-1; D gene: TRBD2; J gene: TRBJ2-3; clone size: .
CDR3 DNA: TGTGCCAGCAGCTTGGCAGGGGACGGTATCCGGGGGGCTGAAGCTTTCTTT; CDR3 protein: CASSLAGDGIRGAEAFF; V gene: TRBV5-5; D gene: .; J gene: TRBJ1-1; clone size: few
CDR3 DNA: TGTGCCAGCAGCTTAGGGGGACTATCCACAGATACGCAGTATTTT; CDR3 protein: CASSLGGLSTDTQYF; V gene: TRBV7-8; D gene: TRBD2; J gene: TRBJ2-3; clone size: .
CDR3 DNA: TGCAGTGCTGGCGCTCGGGGGACATCGTACCAAGAGACCCAGTACTTC; CDR3 protein: CSAGARGTSYQETQYF; V gene: TRBV20-1; D gene: .; J gene: TRBJ2-5; clone size: few
CDR3 DNA: TGTGCCAGCACCTTTAAGGGGACGGATACGCAGTATTTT; CDR3 protein: CASTFKGTDTQYF; V gene: TRBV12-3/TRBV12-4; D gene: .; J gene: TRBJ2-3; clone size: .